Listed below are T cell receptor beta chains from one sample, sequenced in a study of cytomegalovirus exposure and HLA in healthy donors. Sequenced by immunoSEQ multiplex PCR; TCRdb stores in-frame clones only, minus some. The sample consists of approximately 190,000 clones, approximately 70% of them appearing once. Sequencing used PBMCs. The receptor source for this set is a man in his forties in good health and CMV-seropositive. The CDR3 runs from the conserved cysteine through the conserved F or W. A D gene is named only where the DNA matches it firmly. Size values are once, few and many counts, or a class for expanded clones, and some rows have none.

v_call: TRBV19
j_call: TRBJ2-5
clone_size: -
d_call: TRBD2
cdr3_aa: CATSSGGAAKTQYF
cdr3_nt: TGTGCCACTTCTAGCGGGGGGGCCGCGAAGACCCAGTACTTC

v_call: TRBV7-2
j_call: TRBJ2-4
clone_size: -
d_call: TRBD2
cdr3_aa: CASSPGLVLAKNIQYF
cdr3_nt: TGTGCCAGCAGCCCAGGACTAGTCCTAGCCAAAAACATTCAGTACTTC

v_call: TRBV27
j_call: TRBJ2-3
clone_size: -
d_call: TRBD2
cdr3_aa: CASNDGGGGDTQYF
cdr3_nt: TGTGCCAGCAATGACGGGGGGGGCGGGGATACGCAGTATTTT

v_call: TRBV7-9
j_call: TRBJ1-4
clone_size: -
d_call: -
cdr3_aa: CSSSLGAGNEKLFF
cdr3_nt: TGTTCCAGCAGCTTAGGGGCAGGAAATGAAAAACTGTTTTTT

v_call: TRBV6-5
j_call: TRBJ2-7
clone_size: -
d_call: TRBD1
cdr3_aa: CASSYLGTEYEQDF
cdr3_nt: TGTGCCAGCAGTTACCTCGGGACAGAGTACGAGCAGGACTTC

v_call: TRBV7-3
j_call: TRBJ2-1
clone_size: few
d_call: TRBD2
cdr3_aa: CASSLEYGTRPYEQFF
cdr3_nt: TGTGCCAGCAGCTTAGAGTATGGGACTAGACCGTATGAGCAGTTCTTC

v_call: TRBV7-2
j_call: TRBJ2-5
clone_size: few
d_call: TRBD1
cdr3_aa: CASRIQGAEETQYF
cdr3_nt: TGTGCCAGCAGGATACAGGGGGCTGAGGAGACCCAGTACTTC

v_call: TRBV7-9
j_call: TRBJ1-6
clone_size: -
d_call: TRBD1
cdr3_aa: CSSSLTGGGTNYSPLHF
cdr3_nt: TGTTCCAGCAGCCTCACAGGGGGGGGGACCAATTATTCACCCCTCCACTTT

v_call: TRBV15
j_call: TRBJ1-2
clone_size: -
d_call: -
cdr3_aa: CATSREFGQHDGYTF
cdr3_nt: TGTGCCACCAGCAGAGAATTCGGACAGCATGATGGCTACACCTTC

v_call: TRBV6-5
j_call: TRBJ1-2
clone_size: once
d_call: TRBD1
cdr3_aa: CASSPGDRNNYGYTF
cdr3_nt: TGTGCCAGCAGCCCCGGGGACAGAAATAACTATGGCTACACCTTC

v_call: TRBV6-6
j_call: TRBJ1-2
clone_size: few
d_call: -
cdr3_aa: CASSYDRRYGYTF
cdr3_nt: TGTGCCAGCAGTTACGACAGGCGCTATGGCTACACCTTC

v_call: TRBV5-1
j_call: TRBJ2-6
clone_size: -
d_call: -
cdr3_aa: CASSLPDSSGANVLTF
cdr3_nt: TGCGCCAGCAGCTTGCCAGATTCCTCTGGGGCCAACGTCCTGACTTTC

v_call: TRBV5-1
j_call: TRBJ2-6
clone_size: -
d_call: -
cdr3_aa: CASSYRTAGANVLTF
cdr3_nt: TGCGCCAGCAGCTATAGGACAGCTGGGGCCAACGTCCTGACTTTC

v_call: TRBV19
j_call: TRBJ2-1
clone_size: once
d_call: TRBD1
cdr3_aa: CASTLTSDRGGDEQFF
cdr3_nt: TGTGCCAGTACCCTTACTTCGGACAGGGGAGGGGATGAGCAGTTCTTC

v_call: TRBV6-5
j_call: TRBJ1-1
clone_size: -
d_call: TRBD1
cdr3_aa: CASTGGTEAFF
cdr3_nt: TGTGCCAGTACAGGGGGCACTGAAGCTTTCTTT

v_call: TRBV28
j_call: TRBJ2-7
clone_size: few
d_call: -
cdr3_aa: CASSLTYEQYF
cdr3_nt: TGTGCCAGCAGTTTGACATACGAGCAGTACTTC

v_call: TRBV14
j_call: TRBJ1-2
clone_size: once
d_call: -
cdr3_aa: CASSRDTSGYGYTF
cdr3_nt: TGTGCCAGCAGCCGGGACACTTCGGGGTATGGCTACACCTTC

v_call: TRBV5-1
j_call: TRBJ1-3
clone_size: -
d_call: -
cdr3_aa: CASRFTPGNSGNTIYF
cdr3_nt: TGCGCCAGCAGATTTACCCCAGGGAACTCTGGAAACACCATATATTTT

v_call: TRBV15
j_call: TRBJ2-1
clone_size: few
d_call: -
cdr3_aa: CATSNLGGYNEQFF
cdr3_nt: TGTGCCACCAGCAACCTAGGGGGATACAATGAGCAGTTCTTC

v_call: TRBV4-1
j_call: TRBJ2-5
clone_size: -
d_call: -
cdr3_aa: CASSHPGTQYF
cdr3_nt: TGCGCCAGCAGCCATCCGGGGACCCAGTACTTC

v_call: TRBV19
j_call: TRBJ1-1
clone_size: -
d_call: -
cdr3_aa: CASSFRAMNTEAFF
cdr3_nt: TGTGCCAGTAGTTTCAGGGCCATGAACACTGAAGCTTTCTTT

v_call: TRBV6-5
j_call: TRBJ1-5
clone_size: -
d_call: TRBD1
cdr3_aa: CASSLGTGDSNQPQHF
cdr3_nt: TGTGCCAGCAGTTTAGGGACAGGCGATAGCAATCAGCCCCAGCATTTT

v_call: TRBV23-1
j_call: TRBJ2-3
clone_size: -
d_call: -
cdr3_aa: CASSQSAQDTDTQYF
cdr3_nt: TGCGCCAGCAGTCAATCGGCGCAGGACACAGATACGCAGTATTTT

v_call: TRBV11-2
j_call: TRBJ1-1
clone_size: -
d_call: -
cdr3_aa: CASSLGQVKNTEAFF
cdr3_nt: TGTGCCAGCAGCTTAGGACAGGTGAAGAACACTGAAGCTTTCTTT

v_call: TRBV4-1
j_call: TRBJ1-2
clone_size: -
d_call: TRBD1
cdr3_aa: CASSPGQGISNYGYTF
cdr3_nt: TGCGCCAGCAGCCCGGGACAGGGAATTTCTAACTATGGCTACACCTTC

v_call: TRBV7-9
j_call: TRBJ1-5
clone_size: -
d_call: -
cdr3_aa: CSSSASVQGSQNSNQPQHF
cdr3_nt: TGTTCCAGCAGCGCCTCTGTACAGGGATCCCAAAATAGCAATCAGCCCCAGCATTTT

v_call: TRBV5-4
j_call: TRBJ1-4
clone_size: -
d_call: TRBD1
cdr3_aa: CASSSKTDRDEKLFF
cdr3_nt: TGTGCCAGCAGTTCCAAGACGGACAGGGACGAAAAACTGTTTTTT

v_call: TRBV9
j_call: TRBJ2-1
clone_size: -
d_call: TRBD1
cdr3_aa: CASSVKYRGHFNEQFF
cdr3_nt: TGTGCCAGCAGCGTAAAATACAGGGGGCACTTCAATGAGCAGTTCTTC

v_call: TRBV9
j_call: TRBJ2-7
clone_size: -
d_call: TRBD1
cdr3_aa: CASSVAPLGQGGYEQYF
cdr3_nt: TGTGCCAGCAGCGTAGCCCCCCTGGGACAGGGGGGTTACGAGCAGTACTTC

v_call: TRBV7-8
j_call: TRBJ2-7
clone_size: -
d_call: TRBD2
cdr3_aa: CASSLYGSGGFSYEQYF
cdr3_nt: TGTGCCAGCAGCTTATACGGTAGCGGGGGGTTCTCCTACGAGCAGTACTTC

v_call: TRBV19
j_call: TRBJ2-1
clone_size: -
d_call: TRBD2
cdr3_aa: CASSIWAGGLSYNEQFF
cdr3_nt: TGTGCCAGTAGTATCTGGGCGGGGGGTCTCTCCTACAATGAGCAGTTCTTC

v_call: TRBV10-3
j_call: TRBJ1-5
clone_size: once
d_call: -
cdr3_aa: CAISPGDGQPQHF
cdr3_nt: TGTGCCATCAGTCCAGGGGACGGGCAGCCCCAGCATTTT

v_call: TRBV11-1
j_call: TRBJ2-3
clone_size: -
d_call: -
cdr3_aa: CASTLRARNTDTQYF
cdr3_nt: TGTGCCAGCACCCTGAGGGCCCGCAACACAGATACGCAGTATTTT

v_call: TRBV29-1
j_call: TRBJ2-2
clone_size: few
d_call: -
cdr3_aa: CSVLGDTGELFF
cdr3_nt: TGCAGCGTTCTCGGGGATACCGGGGAGCTGTTTTTT

v_call: TRBV5-4
j_call: TRBJ1-1
clone_size: -
d_call: TRBD1
cdr3_aa: CASSPPGQLDTEAFF
cdr3_nt: TGTGCCAGCAGCCCCCCGGGACAGCTTGACACTGAAGCTTTCTTT

v_call: TRBV29-1
j_call: TRBJ2-1
clone_size: -
d_call: TRBD2
cdr3_aa: CSVFTTLGGSSYNEQFF
cdr3_nt: TGCAGCGTCTTTACTACTCTGGGGGGGTCGTCCTACAATGAGCAGTTCTTC

v_call: TRBV6-5
j_call: TRBJ2-7
clone_size: -
d_call: TRBD1
cdr3_aa: CASSYSRDRGYEQYF
cdr3_nt: TGTGCCAGCAGTTACTCGAGGGACAGGGGTTACGAGCAGTACTTC

v_call: TRBV9
j_call: TRBJ2-2
clone_size: -
d_call: TRBD2
cdr3_aa: CASSTRRGGFTGELFF
cdr3_nt: TGTGCCAGCAGCACTCGGCGGGGGGGGTTCACCGGGGAGCTGTTTTTT

v_call: TRBV5-1
j_call: TRBJ2-5
clone_size: once
d_call: TRBD1
cdr3_aa: CASSDRDVGETQYF
cdr3_nt: TGCGCCAGCAGCGACAGGGACGTTGGCGAGACCCAGTACTTC

v_call: TRBV7-9
j_call: TRBJ1-1
clone_size: -
d_call: -
cdr3_aa: CASSQNEGMNTEAFF
cdr3_nt: TGTGCCAGCAGCCAGAACGAGGGAATGAACACTGAAGCTTTCTTT

v_call: TRBV4-1
j_call: TRBJ1-4
clone_size: -
d_call: TRBD1
cdr3_aa: CASSLEQGYTTNEKLFF
cdr3_nt: TGCGCCAGCAGCCTCGAACAGGGGTATACAACTAATGAAAAACTGTTTTTT

v_call: TRBV18
j_call: TRBJ1-1
clone_size: -
d_call: TRBD1
cdr3_aa: CASSQNRGVVSFF
cdr3_nt: TGTGCCAGCTCACAAAACAGGGGTGTCGTTTCTTTCTTT

v_call: TRBV19
j_call: TRBJ2-5
clone_size: -
d_call: -
cdr3_aa: CASSPVIQETQYF
cdr3_nt: TGTGCCAGTAGTCCAGTCATACAAGAGACCCAGTACTTC

v_call: TRBV11-2
j_call: TRBJ1-2
clone_size: -
d_call: -
cdr3_aa: CASSSLRGRKNGGYTF
cdr3_nt: TGTGCCAGCAGCTCCCTAAGGGGCCGTAAGAATGGCGGCTACACCTTC

v_call: TRBV27
j_call: TRBJ2-7
clone_size: few
d_call: -
cdr3_aa: CASSTDPNDYEQYF
cdr3_nt: TGTGCCAGCTCGACAGACCCTAACGACTACGAGCAGTACTTC

v_call: TRBV29-1
j_call: TRBJ1-2
clone_size: once
d_call: -
cdr3_aa: CSAFPTGNYGYTF
cdr3_nt: TGCAGCGCTTTTCCGACAGGCAACTATGGCTACACCTTC

v_call: TRBV5-1
j_call: TRBJ1-1
clone_size: -
d_call: -
cdr3_aa: CASSFRTAPQVRSEAFF
cdr3_nt: TGCGCCAGCAGCTTTAGGACAGCCCCGCAGGTGAGATCTGAAGCTTTCTTT

v_call: TRBV7-2
j_call: TRBJ2-4
clone_size: -
d_call: TRBD2
cdr3_aa: CASSPGGWASIAKNIQYF
cdr3_nt: TGTGCCAGCAGCCCCGGGGGGTGGGCTTCAATAGCCAAAAACATTCAGTACTTC

v_call: TRBV10-3
j_call: TRBJ2-7
clone_size: -
d_call: TRBD2
cdr3_aa: CAISEGSGGRYEQYF
cdr3_nt: TGTGCCATCAGTGAGGGAAGCGGGGGGCGCTACGAGCAGTACTTC

v_call: TRBV5-8
j_call: TRBJ1-5
clone_size: -
d_call: TRBD1
cdr3_aa: CASRTTGTEAYSNQPQHF
cdr3_nt: TGTGCCAGCAGAACGACCGGGACAGAAGCATATAGCAATCAGCCCCAGCATTTT

v_call: TRBV2
j_call: TRBJ2-7
clone_size: -
d_call: -
cdr3_aa: CASSPVASYEQYF
cdr3_nt: TGTGCCAGCAGTCCAGTTGCCTCCTACGAGCAGTACTTC

v_call: TRBV5-1
j_call: TRBJ2-1
clone_size: -
d_call: TRBD2
cdr3_aa: CASSWGSTSGGDNEQFF
cdr3_nt: TGCGCCAGCAGCTGGGGGTCGACTAGCGGGGGGGATAATGAGCAGTTCTTC

v_call: TRBV4-1
j_call: TRBJ2-7
clone_size: -
d_call: TRBD1
cdr3_aa: CASSPGQGTNYEQYF
cdr3_nt: TGCGCCAGCAGCCCTGGACAGGGGACAAACTACGAGCAGTACTTC

v_call: TRBV7-8
j_call: TRBJ2-2
clone_size: -
d_call: -
cdr3_aa: CASSTPISLGTGELFF
cdr3_nt: TGTGCCAGCAGCACACCGATCTCTCTAGGTACCGGGGAGCTGTTTTTT

v_call: TRBV2
j_call: TRBJ2-3
clone_size: once
d_call: -
cdr3_aa: CASEGGTDTQYF
cdr3_nt: TGTGCCAGCGAAGGGGGAACAGATACGCAGTATTTT

v_call: TRBV6-6
j_call: TRBJ1-1
clone_size: -
d_call: TRBD1
cdr3_aa: CASIGTARNTEAFF
cdr3_nt: TGTGCCAGCATTGGGACAGCCAGGAACACTGAAGCTTTCTTT